These 8 T cell receptor beta chains were all obtained from the same sample, sequenced in a study of blood T cell repertoires in COVID-19. TCRdb's copy holds only in-frame clones and misses some; the assay was immunoSEQ multiplex PCR. The sample records about 110,000 clones, about 84% being singletons. Sequenced material: peripheral blood. These receptors were taken from a woman aged 55-69 years with acute or convalescent COVID-19.

The chain recombines TRBV5-6 with TRBJ1-3; D uncertain. The V gene lost 3 bases and the J gene lost 0 bases, with 16 bases spanning the gap. There are 17 residues in the CDR3. Germline-derived CDR1 and CDR2 are SGHDT and YYEEEE. The CDR3 nucleotides read TGTGCCAGCAGCTCACTAGAACGGCCAAGCTCTGGAAACACCATATATTTT. This sequence encodes CASSSLERPSSGNTIYF.

The V and J genes are TRBV3-1 (or the pseudogene TRBV3-2) and TRBJ2-5; 10 nucleotides align to TRBD2. This CDR3 has 15 amino acids. V lost 4 bases and J lost 7; bases outside the gene matches: 9. Germline CDR1 reads LGHDT; CDR2 reads YNNKEL (reference sequence). Here the CDR3 DNA reads TGTGCCAGCAGCCTGGCGAGCGGGGGGGCTGGGACCCAGTACTTC. Its protein product is CASSLASGGAGTQYF.

The gene calls are TRBV2 and TRBJ2-5, with 7 bases fitting TRBD2. J lost 4 bases, V lost 4 bases, and 3 bases had no gene match. The CDR3 is 13 amino acids. In germline, CDR1 is SNHLY, CDR2 FYNNEI. The CDR3 region has the DNA TGTGCCAGCAGTGGCGGGAGCGGAGAGACCCAGTACTTC. It yields the protein CASSGGSGETQYF.

The J gene is TRBJ2-7, the V gene TRBV28; 11 bases are shared with TRBD2. The CDR3 sequence is 14 residues long. V lost 6 bases, J lost 4 bases, and 5 bases stayed unmatched. The V gene's germline CDR1 is MDHEN and CDR2 SYDVKM. CDR3 sequence reads: CASSPTSGKYEQYF. For the CDR3, the DNA is TGTGCCAGCAGCCCGACTAGCGGGAAGTACGAGCAGTACTTC. Complete variable domain (other parts from reference TRBV28 and TRBJ2-7): DVKVTQSSRYLVKRTGEKVFLECVQDMDHENMFWYRQDPGLGLRLIYFSYDVKMKEKGDIPEGYSVSREKKERFSLILESASTNQTSMYLCASSPTSGKYEQYFGPGTRLTVT.

In DNA, the CDR3 is TGTGCCATCAGTGAAGGACAGGGGAGACGATTTAAGAACACTGAAGCTTTCTTT. This encodes CAISEGQGRRFKNTEAFF. The V and J genes are TRBV10-3 and TRBJ1-1; 9 bases are shared with TRBD1. The CDR3 contains 18 residues. The germline V gene encodes CDR1 ENHRY and CDR2 SYGVKD. The junction had 12 bases not matched to a gene; V was cut back by 3 bases and J by 1 base.

V usage is TRBV14 and J usage is TRBJ1-1, with no clear D. The V and J ends lost 1 base and 10 bases respectively, with 13 bases between them. This CDR3 has 13 amino acids. The germline V gene encodes CDR1 SGHDN and CDR2 FVKESK. CDR3: CASSQGPGVGAFF. In nucleotides, the CDR3 is TGTGCCAGCAGCCAAGGGCCCGGGGTTGGAGCTTTCTTT.

The genes are TRBV6-5 and TRBJ1-1; D remains ambiguous. Germline lookup yields CDR1 MNHEY and CDR2 SVGAGI. The CDR3 spans 13 residues. Deletions cut 6 bases from V and 5 bases from J, with 13 bases between. The CDR3 bases are TGTGCCAGCAGCCCATCGGGTTGGACTGAAGCTTTCTTT. Residues: CASSPSGWTEAFF.

The chain links TRBV4-1 to TRBJ2-1; 9 nucleotides agree with TRBD2. The CDR3 runs 16 residues. Trimming at V came to 0 bases and at J to 8 bases, leaving 8 bases not matched to a gene. Germline V gene lookup returns CDR1 MGHRA and CDR2 YSYEKL. As DNA, the CDR3 is TGCGCCAGCAGCCAAGACTCGCTAGCGGGGTTGTATGAGCAGTTCTTC. This sequence encodes CASSQDSLAGLYEQFF.